The 28 T cell receptor beta chains below all came from one sample that was sequenced in a study of T-cell reconstitution after alpha-beta-depleted transplantation in children (dated by TCRdb to about 2016). Library preparation was by PCR. The sample was run on an Illumina HiSeq 2500. TCR libraries were prepared with molecular barcoding, using unique molecular identifiers to normalize TCRbeta repertoire quantification. In-frame beta chains were kept once TCRdb had trimmed the public reads at Q25 with fastp and called clones with MiXCR. Merged by CDR3 protein, the rows form single entries marked with the most common genes and DNA. This sample holds roughly 500,000 distinct CDR3 sequences; over 25% were observed only once. The ten largest clones add up to under 3% of the sample. The material sequenced was PBMCs from the stem cell graft donor, taken from the stem cell graft. Receptors were obtained from a human donor who donated a stem cell graft to a child with aplastic anemia.

This clonotype was counted only a few times. CDR3 sequence: CASSQTGGYNEQFF. The CDR3 DNA follows: TGCGCCAGCAGCCAGACTGGAGGGTACAATGAGCAGTTCTTC. The chain is built from TRBV4-1 and TRBJ2-1, with D maybe TRBD2 (6 bases). CDR3 length: 14 amino acids. Trimming removed 3 bases from V and 4 bases from J, with 10 bases in between. CDR1 and CDR2 from the germline V gene are MGHRA and YSYEKL.

This clonotype has only a few counts. The chain recombines TRBV29-1 with TRBJ1-1; D gene uncertain. CDR3 length: 11 amino acids. Germline V CDR1 and CDR2: SQVTM, ANQGSEA. The CDR3 region is CGVSPNTEAFF. The CDR3 DNA is TGCGGGGTTAGTCCTAACACTGAAGCTTTCTTT.

This clonotype showed up just a few times. The genes are TRBV12-3 or TRBV12-4 and TRBJ1-1; D is uncertain. The CDR3 has 12 residues. V lost 3 bases to trimming and J lost 7 bases, with 9 bases between them. The CDR3 loop reads CASSFGQIEAFF. As DNA, the CDR3 is TGTGCCAGCAGTTTCGGCCAGATTGAAGCTTTCTTT.

The rearrangement joins TRBV27 to TRBJ2-6, with 7 nucleotides matching TRBD1. Germline CDR1 and CDR2: MNHEY and SMNVEV (reference sequence). Germline trimming cut 6 bases from V and 0 bases from J; bases unmatched to any gene: 17. The CDR3 extends over 20 amino acids. The CDR3 sequence: CASSSNLPGQSSSGANVLTF. The DNA for the CDR3 is TGTGCCAGCAGCAGCAACCTCCCGGGACAGAGCTCCTCTGGGGCCAACGTCCTGACTTTC.

This chain joins TRBV6-5 and TRBJ1-5; D is unresolved. CDR1 is MNHEY, CDR2 SVGAGI, per germline. This CDR3 spans 15 amino acids. Trimming took 4 bases from V and 0 from J, leaving 10 bases between them. This CDR3 is CASSLRYRSNQPQHF. The CDR3 DNA follows: TGTGCCAGCAGTTTAAGGTACCGTAGCAATCAGCCCCAGCATTTT.

This clonotype was observed a few times. The CDR3 DNA is TGTGCCAGCAGTTTATACGCGACTAGCGGATACAATGAGCAGTTCTTC. Translated, it gives CASSLYATSGYNEQFF. The chain has TRBV28 and TRBJ2-1; 9 bases are a match to TRBD2. V was clipped by 1 base and J by 4 bases; unmatched bases: 5. This CDR3 is 16 amino acids long. Germline CDR1 and CDR2: MDHEN and SYDVKM.

The chain combines TRBV29-1 with TRBJ2-1; possible D gene TRBD2, 6 bases. Between the trimmed V and J ends, which lost 0 bases and 7 bases, there was a span of 7 bases. This CDR3 comprises 12 residues. Germline lookup yields CDR1 SQVTM and CDR2 ANQGSEA. CDR3 nucleotides: TGCAGCGTTGAAGATCTAGCGAATGAGCAGTTCTTC. Residues: CSVEDLANEQFF.

The chain uses TRBV27 and TRBJ1-2; D might be TRBD1 (5 bases). The CDR3 contains 14 residues. The germline gives CDR1 MNHEY, CDR2 SMNVEV (reference sequence). The V gene lost 2 bases and the J gene lost 2 bases, with 9 bases spanning the gap. DNA of the CDR3: TGTGCCAGCAGTTTAAGACAGCGGAACTATGGCTACACCTTC. Encoded protein: CASSLRQRNYGYTF.

The rearrangement links TRBV20-1 to TRBJ1-1, with D tentatively TRBD1 (6 bases). The V end lost 0 bases, the J end lost 3 bases, and 11 bases lay between the germline ends. Germline assignment: CDR1 DFQATT and CDR2 SNEGSKA (reference sequence). This CDR3 comprises 14 residues. CDR3 sequence: CSARDQGSYTEAFF. The CDR3 DNA is TGCAGTGCTAGAGATCAGGGGAGTTACACTGAAGCTTTCTTT.

This chain joins TRBV18 and TRBJ2-7; 8 bases are shared with TRBD1. With 3 bases clipped from V and 0 bases from J, the junction kept 7 bases outside the gene matches. This CDR3 region has 16 residues. Germline CDR1 reads KGHSH; CDR2 reads LQKENI. In DNA, the CDR3 is TGTGCCAGCTCACCTCTAGGGGACAGGATCTCCTACGAGCAGTACTTC. This gives the protein CASSPLGDRISYEQYF.

This clonotype was counted between two and nine times. The chain uses TRBV10-3 and TRBJ2-3; a possible D gene is TRBD2 (5 bases). The CDR3 is 14 residues long. Germline V CDR1 and CDR2: ENHRY, SYGVKD. V lost 8 bases, J lost 6 bases, and 18 bases lay in between. DNA of the CDR3: TGTGCCATCGCGAAGGTTCCCTCGGGGGATACGCAGTATTTT. It encodes CAIAKVPSGDTQYF.

This clonotype has more than one count but fewer than ten. V is TRBV6-1 and J is TRBJ2-2; 10 nucleotides match TRBD2. Trimming removed 5 bases from V and 6 bases from J; junction bases left unmatched: 6. Germline values: CDR1 MNHNS, CDR2 SASEGT. This CDR3 region has 15 residues. The CDR3 DNA reads as TGTGCCAGCAGTCCTCGGACTAGCGGTGCCGGGGAGCTGTTTTTT. Its translation: CASSPRTSGAGELFF.

The V and J genes are TRBV20-1 and TRBJ1-4, with a possible D match to TRBD1 (6 bases). Per the germline V gene, CDR1 is DFQATT and CDR2 is SNEGSKA (reference sequence). With 0 bases removed from V and 8 bases from J, the gap between germline ends came to 10 bases. The length of the CDR3 is 13 residues. CDR3 residues: CSAREEGTEKLFF. In nucleotides, the CDR3 is TGCAGTGCTAGAGAGGAGGGGACAGAAAAACTGTTTTTT.

V usage is TRBV20-1 and J usage is TRBJ2-2; D may be TRBD1 (6 bases). Trimming removed 6 bases from V and 2 bases from J, with 16 bases in between. There are 15 residues in the CDR3. The V gene's germline CDR1 is DFQATT and CDR2 SNEGSKA (reference sequence). The CDR3 coding sequence is TGCAGTGCAACCGACAGGAGACTTAACACCGGGGAGCTGTTTTTT. The encoded protein is CSATDRRLNTGELFF.

The chain recombines TRBV6-1 with TRBJ1-5; D unclear. Trimming took off 6 bases at V and 6 bases at J, with 15 bases between the two ends. CDR1 and CDR2 from the germline V gene are MNHNS and SASEGT. The CDR3 length is 14 residues. CDR3 amino acids: CASSPGRGGQPQHF. The CDR3 DNA sequence: TGTGCCAGCAGCCCGGGTCGGGGAGGTCAGCCCCAGCATTTT.

The chain is built from TRBV21-1 and TRBJ1-4; TRBD1 is the table's D call and was not checked against the DNA. TRBV21-1 is assigned pseudogene status. The CDR3 has 17 amino acids. This CDR3 reads CASTQHQGARLNEKLFF. In DNA, the CDR3 is TGTGCCAGCACCCAACATCAGGGGGCGCGGCTTAATGAAAAACTGTTTTTT.

V and J are TRBV27 and TRBJ1-1, with D possibly TRBD1 on 6 matching bases. The V gene's germline CDR1 is MNHEY and CDR2 SMNVEV (reference sequence). The ends were cut back, 8 bases at V and 0 bases at J, with 13 bases in the middle. The CDR3 consists of 14 residues. This chain's CDR3 is CASGGQPMNTEAFF. Written as DNA, the CDR3 is TGTGCCAGCGGGGGACAACCAATGAACACTGAAGCTTTCTTT.

V usage is TRBV10-1 and J usage is TRBJ2-2; TRBD1 is a possible D gene (6 bases). V was pared by 4 bases and J by 7 bases, with 10 bases between. The CDR3 runs 13 residues. The germline V gene has CDR1 WNHNN and CDR2 SYGVQD (reference sequence). Written as DNA, the CDR3 is TGCGCCAGCAGTGGGCCACAGGGCGGGGAGCTGTTTTTT. Protein product: CASSGPQGGELFF.

This clonotype has more than one count but fewer than ten. This chain joins TRBV6-2 or TRBV6-3 and TRBJ2-1; 7 positions match TRBD2. CDR3 length: 15 residues. Germline assignment: CDR1 MNHEY and CDR2 SVGEGT. The V segment lost 6 bases and the J segment 4 bases; nucleotides outside the gene matches: 9. CDR3 residues: CASRVGGGNYNEQFF. Written as DNA, the CDR3 is TGTGCCAGCAGGGTAGGCGGGGGTAATTACAATGAGCAGTTCTTC.

This clonotype was seen only a few times. This chain connects TRBV29-1 to TRBJ2-7; TRBD1 agrees at 10 bases. The length of the CDR3 is 14 residues. V shed 5 bases, J shed 3 bases, and the junction held 7 bases outside the gene matches. The V gene's germline CDR1 is SQVTM and CDR2 ANQGSEA. CDR3 residues: CSVKGTGDFYEQYF. The DNA of the CDR3 is TGCAGCGTTAAAGGGACAGGGGATTTCTACGAGCAGTACTTC.

This chain connects TRBV28 to TRBJ2-7; D not certain. CDR3 length: 15 amino acids. In germline, CDR1 is MDHEN, CDR2 SYDVKM. The V end lost 10 bases, the J end lost 1 base, and 20 bases lay between the germline ends. As DNA, the CDR3 is TGTGCCACTTCCGGACCAGGCTCACCTTCCTACGAGCAGTACGTC. Protein: CATSGPGSPSYEQYV.

In this sample, this clonotype turned up a few times. This chain joins TRBV20-1 and TRBJ1-5, with D perhaps matching TRBD1 (5 bases). The V gene's germline CDR1 is DFQATT and CDR2 SNEGSKA (reference sequence). This CDR3 has 15 residues. Trimming left V 7 bases short and J 9 bases short, with 25 bases between. CDR3 sequence: CSVTHPSRGEGPQHF. CDR3 nucleotide sequence: TGCAGTGTTACCCACCCCTCCCGGGGCGAAGGGCCCCAGCATTTT.

The table lists this clonotype with a few counts. The chain employs TRBV6-5 and TRBJ2-5; no firm D call. CDR1 MNHEY and CDR2 SVGAGI come from the germline V gene. CDR3 length: 15 amino acids. The V end was cut by 3 bases, the J end by 3 bases, with 14 bases between. The CDR3 region is CASSYSRARKETQYF. CDR3 DNA: TGTGCCAGCAGTTATAGCAGAGCCCGTAAAGAGACCCAGTACTTC.

The gene calls are TRBV5-1 and TRBJ2-2; 8 nucleotides match TRBD2. The germline gives CDR1 SGHRS, CDR2 YFSETQ. V lost 1 base and J lost 2; bases outside the gene matches: 4. The CDR3 is 16 residues long. In DNA form, the CDR3 reads TGCGCCAGCAGCTTGTCAGCGGGGGTTAACACCGGGGAGCTGTTTTTT. The encoded protein is CASSLSAGVNTGELFF.

There are a few counts of this clonotype. The V gene is TRBV5-1, the J gene TRBJ1-2; weak D call: TRBD1 (5 bases). The V end lost 3 bases, the J end lost 0 bases, and 12 bases lay between the germline ends. The germline CDR1 and CDR2 sequences are SGHRS and YFSETQ. The CDR3 contains 15 residues. The CDR3 loop is CASSSGHTTNYGYTF. Written as DNA, the CDR3 is TGCGCCAGCAGCTCCGGACACACTACTAACTATGGCTACACCTTC.

This clonotype was seen a few times. This chain links TRBV6-2 or TRBV6-3 with TRBJ2-1, with 10 positions matching TRBD2. Germline CDR1 is MNHEY and CDR2 is SVGEGT. The length of the CDR3 is 14 residues. V was clipped by 5 bases and J by 8 bases; unmatched bases: 6. As DNA, the CDR3 is TGTGCCAGCAGTATGACTAGCGGGCGCCATGAGCAGTTCTTC. Protein sequence: CASSMTSGRHEQFF.

The V call is TRBV11-2, the J call TRBJ2-1; maybe TRBD2 (5 bases). Per germline, CDR1 SGHAT and CDR2 FQNNGV. Trimming shortened V by 5 bases and J by 10 bases, and 18 bases separated the two germline ends. The CDR3 covers 14 residues. CDR3: CASSVSERAREQFF. The DNA for the CDR3 is TGTGCCAGCAGCGTAAGCGAGAGGGCAAGGGAGCAGTTCTTC.

V is TRBV7-2 and J is TRBJ1-2; tentative D call: TRBD1 (5 bases). This CDR3 spans 14 amino acids. The V end was cut by 1 base, the J end by 4 bases, with 10 bases between. Per the germline V gene, CDR1 is SGHTA and CDR2 is FQGNSA. This CDR3 is CASSLDAGTYGYTF. The DNA for the CDR3 is TGTGCCAGCAGCTTAGACGCAGGGACCTATGGCTACACCTTC.